This T cell receptor beta chain was obtained from a study of graft-versus-host responses after intestinal transplantation. This clone was recorded once. Its target is not known. The data were produced by immunoSEQ multiplex PCR, yet TCRdb's version contains in-frame clones alone and is incomplete. This sample has about 130,000 clones, with around 90% found just once. Broader study findings: Allograft clonal ratios (graft-versus-host to host-versus-graft) were high in patients who had graft-donor T cell macrochimerism.

Germline lookup yields CDR1 MGHDK and CDR2 SYGVNS. The CDR3 loop spans 16 amino acids. Germline trimming cut 4 bases from V and 2 bases from J; bases unmatched to any gene: 6. This TCR derives from a human donor who received an intestinal transplant. The rearrangement uses TRBV25-1 and TRBJ2-2; 8 nucleotides align to TRBD2. Sequenced material: unstimulated CD4+ T cells sorted from spleen or lymph node cells, taken before intestinal transplant. The CDR3 nucleotides are TGTGCCAGCAGTGCCGTAGCGGGATCAAACACCGGGGAGCTGTTTTTT. Its translation: CASSAVAGSNTGELFF.